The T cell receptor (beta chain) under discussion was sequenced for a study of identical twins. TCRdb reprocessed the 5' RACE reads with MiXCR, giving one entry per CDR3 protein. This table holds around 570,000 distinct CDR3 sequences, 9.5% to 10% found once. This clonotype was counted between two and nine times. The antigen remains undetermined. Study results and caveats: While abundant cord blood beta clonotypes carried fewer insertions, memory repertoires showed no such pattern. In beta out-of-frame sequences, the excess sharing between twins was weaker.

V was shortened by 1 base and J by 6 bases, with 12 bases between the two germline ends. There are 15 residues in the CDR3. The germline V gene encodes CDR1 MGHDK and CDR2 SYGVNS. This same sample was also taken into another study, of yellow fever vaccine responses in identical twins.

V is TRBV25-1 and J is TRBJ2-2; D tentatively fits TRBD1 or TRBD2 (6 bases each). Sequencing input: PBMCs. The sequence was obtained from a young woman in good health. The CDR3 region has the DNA TGTGCCAGCAGTGAATCAAGGGGGGCCGCCGGGGAGCTGTTTTTT. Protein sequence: CASSESRGAAGELFF.